This T cell receptor (beta chain) was captured by sequencing in a study of shared clonotypes between healthy human individuals. This clone was observed once. Naive CD8 cells comprised CD45RO-negative, CCR7-positively selected cells, excluding terminally differentiated effector memory CD45RA+ cells. The V end lost 4 bases, the J end lost 7 bases, and 10 bases lay between the germline ends. Germline V gives CDR1 MNHEY, CDR2 SVGAGI. The CDR3 is 12 residues long. Original methodology: As immunoSEQ supplied junction-only sequences (without quality scores), filtering differed. The protocol was immunoSEQ multiplex PCR, while the TCRdb copy is restricted to in-frame clones and leaves out a portion. The V and J calls and clone size come from that table; D and trimming were worked out from the DNA. The table lists about 2.2 million clones, just over 90% of them singletons.

The source material was naive CD8+ T cells from PBMCs. The sequence derives from a young man in good health. Some clones in this sample may be carry-over from other donors' samples. The J gene is TRBJ1-2, the V gene TRBV6-5; D may be TRBD1 (5 bases). CDR3 DNA sequence: TGTGCCAGCAGTTCCGGGACTGGTGGCTACACCTTC. Amino acids: CASSSGTGGYTF.